The rows below give T cell receptor beta chains drawn from one sample of a study of cytomegalovirus exposure and HLA in healthy donors. Using immunoSEQ multiplex PCR, the repertoire was profiled, and TCRdb retains in-frame clones only, with some absent. The table records approximately 170,000 clones, roughly 84% of them present only once. The sequencing sample was made of PBMCs. Source of these receptors: a male donor in good health and CMV-seronegative. Each CDR3 is given with its conserved first and last residue. A D gene is named only where the DNA matches it firmly. Rows may omit the clone size; those that give it use once, few, many or a size class.

v_gene,abundance,j_gene,len,d_gene,CDR3nt,CDR3aa
TRBV7-9,once,TRBJ2-1,17,-,TGTGCCAGCATCCCCAGCAGGACATCAGCATCCTACAATGAGCAGTTCTTC,CASIPSRTSASYNEQFF
TRBV6-5,-,TRBJ1-5,14,TRBD1,TGTGCCAGCAGGGGGACAGGGCCCAATCAGCCCCAGCATTTT,CASRGTGPNQPQHF
TRBV6-5,-,TRBJ2-1,13,TRBD1,TGTGCCAGCAAAAGGGACAGCTACAATGAGCAGTTCTTC,CASKRDSYNEQFF
TRBV5-1,once,TRBJ2-7,15,TRBD2,TGCGCCAGCAGCCGGCCTAGCGGCGACTCCTACGAGCAGTACTTC,CASSRPSGDSYEQYF
TRBV11-3,few,TRBJ2-7,16,-,TGTGCCAGCAGCTTAGGGGCCGGGGGAGGCAACTACGAGCAGTACTTC,CASSLGAGGGNYEQYF
TRBV7-9,once,TRBJ1-5,15,TRBD1,TGTGCCAGCAGCTCCGGGACAGGGTTGAATCAGCCCCAGCATTTT,CASSSGTGLNQPQHF
TRBV6-5,-,TRBJ1-6,15,TRBD1,TGTGCCAGCAGACTGACAGGGGCCGAAAATTCACCCCTCCACTTT,CASRLTGAENSPLHF
TRBV10-3,-,TRBJ2-2,15,TRBD1,TGTGCCATCACCGGGACAGGGGCGAACACCGGGGAGCTGTTTTTT,CAITGTGANTGELFF
TRBV19,-,TRBJ1-1,12,-,TGTGCCACCCAACCCAGGAACACTGAAGCTTTCTTT,CATQPRNTEAFF
TRBV6-5,-,TRBJ2-7,16,-,TGTGCCAGCAGTTACGGACAGACCGATGAAAGCTACGAGCAGTACTTC,CASSYGQTDESYEQYF
TRBV7-2,few,TRBJ1-1,14,-,TGTGCCAGCAGCTTAGCGCGGCAGGGCGGTGAAGCTTTCTTT,CASSLARQGGEAFF
TRBV6-5,-,TRBJ2-5,16,TRBD1,TGTGCCAGCAGTTACTCGTCAGGACAGGGGGCTGAGACCCAGTACTTC,CASSYSSGQGAETQYF
TRBV5-1,-,TRBJ1-1,14,-,TGCGCCAGCAAGCTTGGGACAACCGCAACTGAAGCTTTCTTT,CASKLGTTATEAFF
TRBV11-1,-,TRBJ1-4,16,-,TGTGCCAGCAGCTTAGTTTCATCCAGGGGCCATGAAAAACTGTTTTTT,CASSLVSSRGHEKLFF
TRBV2,few,TRBJ2-7,14,TRBD2,TGTGCCAGCAGTGCCACTAGCGGGAGTAGCGAGCAGTACTTC,CASSATSGSSEQYF
TRBV27,-,TRBJ2-7,15,TRBD1,TGTGCCAGCAGCCGAGGGACAGGGTGGCGGGAGGAGCAGTACTTC,CASSRGTGWREEQYF
TRBV10-3,-,TRBJ1-5,14,TRBD1,TGTGCCATCAGAGCCGACAGGGTAGGCCAGCCCCAGCATTTT,CAIRADRVGQPQHF
TRBV14,-,TRBJ1-2,13,-,TGTGCCAGCAGCCCGGGGTCGAGCTATGGCTACACCTTC,CASSPGSSYGYTF
TRBV15,-,TRBJ2-3,16,TRBD2,TGTGCCACCAGCAGAGAGCGGGGGGGCTTCAGAGATACGCAGTATTTT,CATSRERGGFRDTQYF
TRBV7-8,-,TRBJ1-4,16,TRBD1,TGTGCCAGCAGCTCGACGGACAGGTGGCACCTTGAAAAACTGTTTTTT,CASSSTDRWHLEKLFF